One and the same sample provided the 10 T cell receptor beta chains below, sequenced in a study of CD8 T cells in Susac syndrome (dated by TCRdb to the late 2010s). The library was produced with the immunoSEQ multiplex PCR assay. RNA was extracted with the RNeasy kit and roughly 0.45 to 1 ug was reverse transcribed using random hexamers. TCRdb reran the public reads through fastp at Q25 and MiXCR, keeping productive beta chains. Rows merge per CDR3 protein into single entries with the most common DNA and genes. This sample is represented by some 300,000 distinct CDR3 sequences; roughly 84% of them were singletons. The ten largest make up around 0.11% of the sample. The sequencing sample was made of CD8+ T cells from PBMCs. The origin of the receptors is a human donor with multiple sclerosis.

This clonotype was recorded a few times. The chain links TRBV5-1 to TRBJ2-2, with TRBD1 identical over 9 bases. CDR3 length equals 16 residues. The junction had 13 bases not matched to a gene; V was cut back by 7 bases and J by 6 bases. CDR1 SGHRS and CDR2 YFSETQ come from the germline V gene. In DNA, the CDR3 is TGCGCCAGCGAGCATCCTACGGGACAGGGTGCCGGGGAGCTGTTTTTT. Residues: CASEHPTGQGAGELFF.

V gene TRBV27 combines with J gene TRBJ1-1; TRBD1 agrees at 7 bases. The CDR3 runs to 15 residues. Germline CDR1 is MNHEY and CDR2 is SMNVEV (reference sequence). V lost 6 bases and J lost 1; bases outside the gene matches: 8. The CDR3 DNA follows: TGTGCCAGCAGGACCCGGACAGGAGAGAACACTGAAGCTTTCTTT. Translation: CASRTRTGENTEAFF.

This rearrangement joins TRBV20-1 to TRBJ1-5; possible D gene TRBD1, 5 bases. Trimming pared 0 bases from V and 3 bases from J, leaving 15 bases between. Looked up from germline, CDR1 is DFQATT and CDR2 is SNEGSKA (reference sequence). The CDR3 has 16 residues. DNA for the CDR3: TGCAGTGCTAGAGATTCCGGGACCCGCATCAATCAGCCCCAGCATTTT. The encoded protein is CSARDSGTRINQPQHF.

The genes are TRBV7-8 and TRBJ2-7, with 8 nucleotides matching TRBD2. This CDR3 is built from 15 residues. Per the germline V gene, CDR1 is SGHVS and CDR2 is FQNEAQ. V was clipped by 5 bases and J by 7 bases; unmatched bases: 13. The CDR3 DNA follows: TGTGCCAGCAGCCTCCTACGGGGGGGTCATCGTGAGCAGTACTTC. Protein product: CASSLLRGGHREQYF.

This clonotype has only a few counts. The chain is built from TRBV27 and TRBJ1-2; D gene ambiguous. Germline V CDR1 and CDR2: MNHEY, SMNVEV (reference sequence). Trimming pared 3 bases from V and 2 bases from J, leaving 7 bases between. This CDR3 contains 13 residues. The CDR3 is CASSFGPNYGYTF. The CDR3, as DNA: TGTGCCAGCAGTTTTGGCCCGAACTATGGCTACACCTTC.

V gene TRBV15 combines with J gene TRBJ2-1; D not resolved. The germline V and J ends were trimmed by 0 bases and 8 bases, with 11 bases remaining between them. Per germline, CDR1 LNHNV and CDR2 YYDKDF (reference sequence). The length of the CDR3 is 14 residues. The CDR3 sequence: CATSRDGEVYEQFF. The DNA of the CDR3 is TGTGCCACCAGCAGAGATGGTGAGGTCTATGAGCAGTTCTTC.

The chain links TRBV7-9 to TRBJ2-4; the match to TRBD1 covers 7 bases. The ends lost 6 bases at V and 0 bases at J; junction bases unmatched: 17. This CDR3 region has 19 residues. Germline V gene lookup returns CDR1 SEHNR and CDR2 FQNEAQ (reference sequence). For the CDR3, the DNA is TGTGCCAGCAGTTCCCCGACAGGGCAGGCGGAACTAGCCAAAAACATTCAGTACTTC. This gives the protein CASSSPTGQAELAKNIQYF.

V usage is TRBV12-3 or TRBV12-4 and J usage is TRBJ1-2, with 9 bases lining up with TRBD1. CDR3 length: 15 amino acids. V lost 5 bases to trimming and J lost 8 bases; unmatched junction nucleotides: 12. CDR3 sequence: CASSTSSRDRVGYTF. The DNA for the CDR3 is TGTGCCAGCAGTACATCCTCTCGGGACAGGGTCGGCTACACCTTC.

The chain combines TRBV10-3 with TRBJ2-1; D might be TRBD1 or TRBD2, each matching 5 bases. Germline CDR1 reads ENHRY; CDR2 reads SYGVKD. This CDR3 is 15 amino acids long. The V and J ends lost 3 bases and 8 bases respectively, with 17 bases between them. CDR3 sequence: CAISERGELTDEQFF. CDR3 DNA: TGTGCCATCAGTGAAAGAGGGGAACTTACGGATGAGCAGTTCTTC.

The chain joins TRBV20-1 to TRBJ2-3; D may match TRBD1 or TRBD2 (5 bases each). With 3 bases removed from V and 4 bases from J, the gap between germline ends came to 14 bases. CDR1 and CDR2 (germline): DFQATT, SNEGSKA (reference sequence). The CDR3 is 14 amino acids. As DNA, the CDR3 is TGCAGTGCTAGGGGGTGGGACGGGTCAGATACGCAGTATTTT. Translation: CSARGWDGSDTQYF.